Listed below are T cell receptor beta chains from one sample, sequenced in a study of blood T cell repertoires in COVID-19. Using immunoSEQ multiplex PCR, the repertoire was profiled, and TCRdb retains in-frame clones only, with some absent. The sample yields fewer than 20,000 clones, roughly 76% seen once. The sequenced sample consisted of peripheral blood. Source of these receptors: a man between 70 and 80 years old with active or convalescent COVID-19. Both conserved end residues are part of each CDR3. D genes are given only for firm matches. Clone size is not always given. Where it is, it says once, few, many or a class for expanded clones.

v_gene	d_gene	abundance	j_gene	CDR3aa	CDR3nt
TRBV2	TRBD2	NA	TRBJ2-2	CASSPTSGGDTGELFF	TGTGCCAGCAGCCCGACTAGCGGGGGGGACACCGGGGAGCTGTTTTTT
TRBV7-2	TRBD1	hyperexpanded	TRBJ2-1	CASSLGTGPYNEQFF	TGTGCCAGCAGCTTAGGGACAGGACCCTACAATGAGCAGTTCTTC
TRBV27	TRBD1	NA	TRBJ2-5	CASTSMTGKTQYF	TGTGCCAGCACTTCTATGACAGGGAAGACCCAGTACTTC
TRBV6-1	NA	NA	TRBJ2-5	CASSEGGTGKTQYF	TGTGCCAGCAGTGAAGGCGGGACCGGAAAGACCCAGTACTTC
TRBV27	TRBD2	NA	TRBJ2-2	CASSLGTSGGVGELFF	TGTGCCAGCAGTTTGGGAACTAGCGGGGGGGTCGGGGAGCTGTTTTTT
TRBV10-3	NA	NA	TRBJ1-5	CATDTGDSNQPQHF	TGTGCCACCGATACAGGAGATAGCAATCAGCCCCAGCATTTT
TRBV6-2/TRBV6-3	TRBD2	NA	TRBJ2-3	CASSRLAGVLTDTQYF	TGTGCCAGCAGTAGGCTAGCGGGAGTACTCACAGATACGCAGTATTTT
TRBV28	NA	NA	TRBJ2-7	CASSMGQALGEQYF	TGTGCCAGCAGTATGGGGCAGGCCCTTGGGGAGCAGTACTTC
TRBV15	TRBD2	NA	TRBJ2-7	CATSRDQSGRDEQYF	TGTGCCACCAGCAGAGATCAGAGCGGGAGGGACGAGCAGTACTTC
TRBV2	NA	few	TRBJ2-1	CASGGNEQFF	TGTGCCAGCGGGGGGAATGAGCAGTTCTTC
TRBV4-3	NA	once	TRBJ1-3	CASSQDEVRGGGNTIYF	TGCGCCAGCAGCCAAGATGAGGTCCGGGGAGGTGGGAACACCATATATTTT
TRBV28	NA	NA	TRBJ2-7	CASSSGVTYEQYF	TGTGCCAGCAGTTCGGGGGTAACCTACGAGCAGTACTTC
TRBV10-1	TRBD2	many	TRBJ2-7	CASSSTSGKDEQYF	TGCGCCAGCAGCTCCACTAGCGGGAAGGACGAGCAGTACTTC
TRBV19	TRBD1	NA	TRBJ1-1	CASSRVMTGDDTEAFF	TGTGCCAGTAGTCGCGTAATGACAGGGGACGACACTGAAGCTTTCTTT
TRBV18	NA	once	TRBJ1-5	CASSLAGGVGQPQHF	TGTGCCAGCTCTCTTGCCGGAGGGGTGGGTCAGCCCCAGCATTTT
TRBV28	TRBD2	NA	TRBJ2-3	CASSSPWGGSTDTQYF	TGTGCCAGCAGTTCTCCCTGGGGGGGGTCCACAGATACGCAGTATTTT
TRBV21-1	NA	NA	TRBJ2-7	CASSKDVPGLHTYEQYF	TGTGCCAGCAGCAAAGATGTTCCAGGGCTCCATACCTACGAGCAGTACTTC
TRBV28	NA	NA	TRBJ1-2	CASSFHNNYGYTF	TGTGCCAGCAGTTTTCACAACAACTATGGCTACACCTTC
TRBV27	NA	NA	TRBJ2-7	CASRGGRGPEQYF	TGTGCCAGCAGGGGGGGAAGGGGACCCGAGCAGTACTTC
TRBV18	TRBD1	NA	TRBJ1-2	CASSPRDRSDYGYTF	TGTGCCAGCTCACCCCGGGACAGGTCGGACTATGGCTACACCTTC
TRBV5-1	TRBD1	NA	TRBJ2-7	CASSSGTGDEQYF	TGCGCCAGCAGCTCCGGGACAGGGGACGAGCAGTACTTC
TRBV18	NA	NA	TRBJ1-6	CASSLSRVENSPLHF	TGTGCCAGCTCACTTAGCAGGGTTGAAAATTCACCCCTCCACTTT
TRBV3-1/TRBV3-2	TRBD1	NA	TRBJ2-2	CASSLFTGDAPGELFF	TGTGCCAGCAGCCTCTTCACAGGGGACGCTCCCGGGGAGCTGTTTTTT
TRBV28	TRBD2	NA	TRBJ2-7	CATEASGAFFSYEQYF	TGTGCCACCGAAGCGAGCGGGGCCTTTTTCTCCTACGAGCAGTACTTC
TRBV7-6	TRBD1	NA	TRBJ2-5	CASSAGQGRGETQYF	TGTGCCAGCAGCGCGGGACAGGGGCGTGGAGAGACCCAGTACTTC
TRBV27	NA	once	TRBJ2-3	CAIASRGRADTQYF	TGTGCCATCGCCAGTCGGGGTAGGGCAGATACGCAGTATTTT
TRBV10-2	NA	NA	TRBJ2-3	CASSPREAQYF	TGCGCCAGCAGCCCAAGAGAAGCGCAGTATTTT
TRBV3-1/TRBV3-2	NA	NA	TRBJ2-2	CASSQGVTNTGELFF	TGTGCCAGCAGCCAAGGAGTTACTAACACCGGGGAGCTGTTTTTT
TRBV5-1	NA	NA	TRBJ1-1	CASSWGGGENTEAFF	TGCGCCAGCAGCTGGGGAGGAGGGGAGAACACTGAAGCTTTCTTT